The T cell receptor beta chain described here comes from a study of identical twins. Study outcomes and limitations: Clonotypes of the beta chain that were abundant in cord blood carried fewer insertions (memory repertoires showed none).

In TCRdb, the 5' RACE reads were re-called with MiXCR into one record per CDR3 protein. The top ten hold around 0.9% of the sample, which has over 500,000 distinct CDR3 sequences, less than 25% seen once. This clonotype was seen repeatedly, ten times or more. The antigen remains unidentified. The same sample was also used in a study of T cells expressing NK-cell markers.

This TCR came from a woman under 30 in good health. The specimen was CD4+ T cells sorted from blood.

As DNA, the CDR3 is TGTGCCAGCCATGTTGACAGGGCGGGAGGCTACACCTTC. Its protein is CASHVDRAGGYTF. The rearrangement links TRBV6-1 to TRBJ1-2; TRBD1 matches 7 bases. Looked up from germline, CDR1 is MNHNS and CDR2 is SASEGT. This CDR3 is 13 amino acids long. J lost 8 bases, V lost 8 bases, and 11 bases had no gene match.